This T cell receptor (beta chain) is from a study of blood T cell repertoires in COVID-19. Whole-study context: Acute and convalescent COVID-19 samples came from the United States, Italy and Spain.

The ends lost 4 bases at V and 4 bases at J; junction bases unmatched: 8. CDR3 length: 17 residues. The germline CDR1 and CDR2 sequences are SGHRS and YFSETQ. TCRdb's copy holds only in-frame clones and misses some; the assay was immunoSEQ multiplex PCR. The sample has about 380,000 clones; about four fifths are singletons. Input material: peripheral blood. The gene calls are TRBV5-1 and TRBJ2-1; 13 nucleotides align to TRBD2. The sequence derives from a human donor with acute or convalescent COVID-19. The donor label of this sample is uncertain. CDR3 nucleotides: TGCGCCAGCAGCCTCGGGACTAGCGGGATGAGGTACAATGAGCAGTTCTTC. It is translated as CASSLGTSGMRYNEQFF.